This T cell receptor (beta chain) is from a study of T cells in Graves' hyperthyroidism and ophthalmopathy. Study results and limitations: Most thyroid clonotypes that were expanded above 0.001 also turned up in blood.

In regard to this clonotype: Its antigen is currently unknown.

The length of the CDR3 is 14 residues. Germline V gene data show CDR1 as MDHEN and CDR2 as SYDVKM. V shed 3 bases and J 5 bases; nucleotides not matched to a gene: 5. A Clinical Activity Score of at least 3, a NOSPECS grade of at least 4 and a duration under 3 months were recorded in the ophthalmopathy patients. Criteria for exclusion of patients were uncontrolled infection, other autoimmune disease, pregnancy or lactation. It was RNA transcripts that yielded the amplified TCR beta CDR3 regions. Researchers ran a first-round RT-PCR on the TCR CDR3 using the HTBI primer set. TCRdb fed the multiplex PCR reads into MiXCR, producing one record per CDR3 protein. The sample lists about half a million distinct CDR3 sequences, roughly a quarter occurring once.

The sequenced material came from blood. This clonotype was sampled from a woman aged 25 to 39 with Graves' ophthalmopathy. The chain carries TRBV28 and TRBJ1-2; TRBD1 matches 8 bases. The CDR3 coding sequence is TGTGCCAGCAGTTTCGGACAGGGCAGATATGGCTACACCTTC. This sequence encodes CASSFGQGRYGYTF.